These T cell receptor beta chains were read from a single sample in a study of cytomegalovirus exposure and HLA in healthy donors. The repertoire was sequenced with immunoSEQ multiplex PCR; TCRdb's copy has only in-frame clones and lacks some. Altogether about 95,000 clones are present, around 84% being singletons, with the ten largest covering about 20%. Specimen: PBMCs. All receptors come from a young man in good health and CMV-seropositive. CDR3s include the opening cysteine and the closing phenylalanine or tryptophan. D genes are given only for firm matches. Rows give clone size only sometimes, using once, few, many, or a class for an expanded clone.

v_gene	d_gene	abundance	j_gene	CDR3nt	CDR3aa
TRBV19	TRBD2	NA	TRBJ2-4	TGTGCCAGTAGTATGGGACTAGCGGGAGTCGGAAACATTCAGTACTTC	CASSMGLAGVGNIQYF
TRBV7-3	TRBD1	NA	TRBJ2-7	TGTGCCAGCAGCTTCGGGACAGGGGCCCACGAGCAGTACTTC	CASSFGTGAHEQYF
TRBV6-6	NA	NA	TRBJ1-1	TGTGCCAGCAGACAGAACACTGAAGCTTTCTTT	CASRQNTEAFF
TRBV5-1	TRBD2	NA	TRBJ2-7	TGCGCCAGCAGAGTGGTCGGGACTAGCACATACTCCTACGAGCAGTACTTC	CASRVVGTSTYSYEQYF
TRBV7-3	NA	NA	TRBJ2-2	TGTGCCAGCAGCTTAACCGGGAACACCGGGGAGCTGTTTTTT	CASSLTGNTGELFF
TRBV15	NA	NA	TRBJ2-1	TGTGCCACCAGCAGCCCATGGGCTCCGGCCTCCCGAGATAATGAGCAGTTCTTC	CATSSPWAPASRDNEQFF
TRBV10-3	NA	NA	TRBJ2-6	TGTGCCACGTCAGCGGTTTTGAGTGGGGCCAACGTCCTGACTTTC	CATSAVLSGANVLTF
TRBV28	NA	NA	TRBJ2-7	TGTGCCAGCGGAAACGGGGACTCCTACGAGCAGTACTTC	CASGNGDSYEQYF
TRBV4-2	NA	NA	TRBJ2-7	TGTGCCAGCAGCCAAGCCGGGAGCCGAGGCGAGCAGTACTTC	CASSQAGSRGEQYF
TRBV12-5	TRBD1	NA	TRBJ2-7	TGTGCTAGTGGCCTTGGGACAGTCGGCCTCTACGAGCAGTACTTC	CASGLGTVGLYEQYF
TRBV5-1	NA	NA	TRBJ1-1	TGCGCCAGCAGCTTGGCAGGGTCCAACACTGAAGCTTTCTTT	CASSLAGSNTEAFF
TRBV5-1	TRBD2	NA	TRBJ2-1	TGCGCCAGCAGTCAGCGGGAGTACTATGGTGAGCAGTTCTTC	CASSQREYYGEQFF
TRBV5-1	TRBD1	once	TRBJ2-5	TGCGCCAGCAGCTCCGGACAGGGGCAAGAGACCCAGTACTTC	CASSSGQGQETQYF
TRBV6-6	NA	NA	TRBJ2-1	TGTGCCAGCACCTATGGCGGGACGAGGACCAATAATGAGCAGTTCTTC	CASTYGGTRTNNEQFF
TRBV6-5	TRBD2	NA	TRBJ2-7	TGTGCCAGCAGTTACGAGCGGGATGGGAGCGAGCAGTACTTC	CASSYERDGSEQYF
TRBV28	NA	few	TRBJ1-4	TGTGCCACCACCAGGGTTATAGGTACTAATGAAAAACTGTTTTTT	CATTRVIGTNEKLFF
TRBV11-2	NA	NA	TRBJ1-5	TGTGCCAGCAGCTTAGGGGGGCTTGGCAATCAGCCCCAGCATTTT	CASSLGGLGNQPQHF
TRBV30	TRBD1	NA	TRBJ1-1	TGTGCCTGGAGCTCAACGGCACAGGGGGCGATTAGGAACACTGAAGCTTTCTTT	CAWSSTAQGAIRNTEAFF
TRBV10-3	TRBD1	NA	TRBJ2-5	TGTGCCATCAGTGGAACGGACAGGCCCCGAGCGGAGACCCAGTACTTC	CAISGTDRPRAETQYF
TRBV28	TRBD2	NA	TRBJ2-3	TGTGCCAGCAGCTCTCGGACTAGCGGGAGAACCACTAACACAGATACGCAGTATTTT	CASSSRTSGRTTNTDTQYF
TRBV7-2	TRBD1	once	TRBJ1-4	TGTGCCAGCAGCCTATCCGGGACAGCTAATGAAAAACTGTTTTTT	CASSLSGTANEKLFF
TRBV28	NA	once	TRBJ1-5	TGTGCCAGCAGGGGCGGGAGCAATCAGCCCCAGCATTTT	CASRGGSNQPQHF
TRBV27	TRBD1	NA	TRBJ1-1	TGTGCCAGCAGTTACAGGGGCGGGCCTGAAGCTTTCTTT	CASSYRGGPEAFF
TRBV7-3	TRBD1	NA	TRBJ2-2	TGTGCCAGCAGCCCCCTTACAGGGGTGAACACCGGGGAGCTGTTTTTT	CASSPLTGVNTGELFF
TRBV29-1	TRBD1	NA	TRBJ2-7	TGCAGCGCTTGGGACAGGGAAGGCTACGAGCAGTACTTC	CSAWDREGYEQYF
TRBV7-9	NA	NA	TRBJ2-1	TGTGCCAGCAGCGTTAGCGGATACTCCTACAATGAGCAGTTCTTC	CASSVSGYSYNEQFF
TRBV18	NA	NA	TRBJ1-2	TGTGCCAGCTCACCCCCACCTCTAGATGGCTACACCTTC	CASSPPPLDGYTF
TRBV28	TRBD1	NA	TRBJ1-5	TGTGCCAGCAGTGTGAGACAGGGGGGTCAGCCCCAGCATTTT	CASSVRQGGQPQHF
TRBV11-3	TRBD2	NA	TRBJ2-3	TGTGCCAGCAGCTTCGGACTAGCGTCGCAGTATTTT	CASSFGLASQYF
TRBV7-8	TRBD1	NA	TRBJ1-1	TGTGCCAGCAGCTTGGGACAGGGGAACACTGAAGCTTTCTTT	CASSLGQGNTEAFF
TRBV15	TRBD1	few	TRBJ2-2	TGTGCCACCAGCACCGTCGACAGGGGGTATTCCGGGGAGCTGTTTTTT	CATSTVDRGYSGELFF
TRBV4-1	TRBD2	NA	TRBJ2-3	TGCGCCAGCAGCCAAGAAATCCCCGTGGGGGGGACAGATACGCAGTATTTT	CASSQEIPVGGTDTQYF
TRBV5-1	NA	NA	TRBJ2-1	TGCGCCAGCAGCCGTGATACAGGGATTAGCTCCTACAATGAGCAGTTCTTC	CASSRDTGISSYNEQFF
TRBV7-2	NA	NA	TRBJ1-2	TGTGCCAGCAGCTTATCTTCGGGGGGCTACACCTTC	CASSLSSGGYTF
TRBV28	NA	NA	TRBJ2-5	TGTGCCAGCAGTTTTGGACTCCCGAGGGTTGAGACCCAGTACTTC	CASSFGLPRVETQYF
TRBV5-1	TRBD2	NA	TRBJ2-5	TGCGCCAGCAGCTTGACTAGCGGTAAAGAGACCCAGTACTTC	CASSLTSGKETQYF
TRBV30	NA	NA	TRBJ1-1	TGTGCCTGGACCCCGGGCAGGGCGAACACTGAAGCTTTCTTT	CAWTPGRANTEAFF
TRBV21-1	NA	NA	TRBJ2-7	TGTGCCAGCAGCAAAGTTTACAGGGTACGTTGCGAGCAGTACTTC	CASSKVYRVRCEQYF
TRBV14	NA	NA	TRBJ2-3	TGTGCCAGCAGCCGCAGGGGCACAGATACGCAGTATTTT	CASSRRGTDTQYF
TRBV5-6	NA	NA	TRBJ2-3	TGTGCCAGCAGCTTTCAGGGGCGCAGCACAGATACGCAGTATTTT	CASSFQGRSTDTQYF
TRBV5-6	TRBD2	NA	TRBJ2-5	TGTGCCAGCAGCCATCTAGCGGAACCGTCAGAGACCCAGTACTTC	CASSHLAEPSETQYF
TRBV11-2	NA	few	TRBJ2-7	TGTGCCAGCAGCTTATCGTACAACTCCTACGAGCAGTACTTC	CASSLSYNSYEQYF
TRBV27	TRBD1	NA	TRBJ2-5	TGTGCCAGCACGACAGGGACGAAAGAGACCCAGTACTTC	CASTTGTKETQYF
TRBV6-4	NA	NA	TRBJ1-5	TGTGCCAGTAGTGACTCGGACAGCCTTAGCAATCAGCCCCAGCATTTT	CASSDSDSLSNQPQHF
TRBV16	TRBD1	NA	TRBJ2-6	TGTGCCAGCAGCTCGGACAGGGCCGGGGCCAACGTCCTGACTTTC	CASSSDRAGANVLTF
TRBV4-1	TRBD1	once	TRBJ1-2	TGCGCCAGCAGCCCGTACCCGGGACAGGGAAGAAATGGCTACACCTTC	CASSPYPGQGRNGYTF
TRBV5-6	NA	few	TRBJ2-7	TGTGCCAGCAGCTTGTGGGGGGGGACATACGAGCAGTACTTC	CASSLWGGTYEQYF
TRBV27	TRBD1	NA	TRBJ2-5	TGTGCCAGCAGTAGACTGTCGGGACAGGGGGAGACCCAGTACTTC	CASSRLSGQGETQYF
TRBV29-1	NA	NA	TRBJ2-5	TGCAGCGCCAGACTGCCCCAAGAGACCCAGTACTTC	CSARLPQETQYF
TRBV19	NA	NA	TRBJ1-2	TGTGCCAGTGCGAAAAGAGCTAACTATGGCTACACCTTC	CASAKRANYGYTF
TRBV19	NA	once	TRBJ1-5	TGTGCCAGTAGTATAGGCGGTCAGCCCCAGCATTTT	CASSIGGQPQHF
TRBV5-4	TRBD2	NA	TRBJ2-2	TGTGCCAGCAGCCCAGGGACTAGCAGATTGGGCGGGGAGCTGTTTTTT	CASSPGTSRLGGELFF